A selection of T cell receptor beta chains follows, all from one sample in a study of cytomegalovirus exposure and HLA in healthy donors. TCRdb keeps only in-frame clones here, not all; method: immunoSEQ multiplex PCR. Among some 200,000 clones listed, about 80% were seen once. Input material: PBMCs. The receptors were gathered from a woman aged 40 to 50 in good health and CMV-seronegative. Each CDR3 is given with its conserved first and last residue. The D gene is left open where the match is weak. The size field is filled for only some rows; it gives once, few, many or a size class.

>NA|TRBD1|TRBJ2-5|TRBV18
TGTGCCAGCTCACGATCGGACAGGGGCAGTGAGACCCAGTACTTC
CASSRSDRGSETQYF
>NA|NA|TRBJ1-1|TRBV29-1
TGCAGCGTTGAAGATCGCGGGAGGGCGGTAAAAGCTTTCTTT
CSVEDRGRAVKAFF
>NA|NA|TRBJ1-1|TRBV30
TGTGCCTGGAGCTCCGGACAGAACACTGAAGCTTTCTTT
CAWSSGQNTEAFF
>NA|NA|TRBJ1-2|TRBV7-9
TGTGCCAGCAGCTTAGGAATGGCCAGCGACTATGGCTACACCTTC
CASSLGMASDYGYTF
>NA|NA|TRBJ2-1|TRBV4-3
TGCGCCAGCAGCCAATCCGGGACAACCTACAATGAGCAGTTCTTC
CASSQSGTTYNEQFF
>NA|NA|TRBJ2-5|TRBV6-1
TGTGCCAGCACCCGGGGTCGCCAGGAGACCCAGTACTTC
CASTRGRQETQYF
>NA|NA|TRBJ2-7|TRBV7-2
TGTGCCAGCAGCCACAACGACGGACACTACGAGCAGTACTTC
CASSHNDGHYEQYF
>NA|NA|TRBJ1-1|TRBV5-4
TGTGCCAGCAGCTTCCAGGCCGCAGAAGGCACTGAAGCTTTCTTT
CASSFQAAEGTEAFF
>NA|TRBD1|TRBJ1-2|TRBV25-1
TGTGCCAGCGGCGGAGGGACAGGGGCGTCCTATGGCTACACCTTC
CASGGGTGASYGYTF
>NA|TRBD1|TRBJ1-2|TRBV7-2
TGTGCCAGCAGCTTGCGACAGGGGGCCGGTGGCTACACCTTC
CASSLRQGAGGYTF
>NA|NA|TRBJ1-6|TRBV11-2
TGTGCCAGCAGTGAGACTCCTAATTCACCCCTCCACTTT
CASSETPNSPLHF
>NA|NA|TRBJ2-7|TRBV11-2
TGTGCCAGCAGGTCACTCGCCGGGACACCCTACGAGCAGTACTTC
CASRSLAGTPYEQYF
>NA|NA|TRBJ2-2|TRBV30
TGTGCCTGGAGTGTTTACAGGCTCGCCCCTCAAGTTGTCCCTACGAACACCGGGGAGCTGTTTTTT
CAWSVYRLAPQVVPTNTGELFF
>NA|NA|TRBJ2-5|TRBV2
TGTGCCAGCAGTGAAGCGGGGAAGGGGGAATTTTTTTGGACCCAGTACTTC
CASSEAGKGEFFWTQYF
>NA|NA|TRBJ1-3|TRBV9
TGTGCCAGCAGCGCGCTGAAGGGGGTTGGAAACACCATATATTTT
CASSALKGVGNTIYF
>NA|NA|TRBJ1-2|TRBV7-9
TGTGCCAGCAGCTTAGGGGCGTTAAACTATGGCTACACCTTC
CASSLGALNYGYTF
>NA|NA|TRBJ1-5|TRBV7-2
TGTGCCAGCAGCTTCCAAAACATACAGGGTTCCAATCAGCCCCAGCATTTT
CASSFQNIQGSNQPQHF
>NA|NA|TRBJ1-3|TRBV6-1
TGTGCCAGCAGTGACCCCGGGGTCTCTGGAGACACCATATATTTT
CASSDPGVSGDTIYF
>few|NA|TRBJ2-7|TRBV6-5
TGTGCCAGCAGTTACTCGACGGACGGGGGCTACGAGCAGTACTTC
CASSYSTDGGYEQYF
>once|NA|TRBJ1-2|TRBV7-8
TGTGCCAGCAGCCCCACACCACTGGGGCTCTATGGCTACACCTTC
CASSPTPLGLYGYTF
>NA|NA|TRBJ2-5|TRBV15
TGTGCCACCAGCAGAGGGCGGGAGACCCAGTACTTC
CATSRGRETQYF
>NA|NA|TRBJ2-1|TRBV14
TGTGCCAGCAGCCAAGTCCGGGGGTATGAGCAGTTCTTC
CASSQVRGYEQFF
>NA|TRBD2|TRBJ2-7|TRBV11-3
TGTGCCAGCAGCCTACCGGGACTAGCTATGTACGAGCAGTACTTC
CASSLPGLAMYEQYF
>NA|NA|TRBJ1-2|TRBV6-5
TGTGCCAGCAGTCCAAGACAGGTCGGGTATGGCTACACCTTC
CASSPRQVGYGYTF
>NA|NA|TRBJ1-1|TRBV25-1
TGTGCCAGCAGTGAATTCCCCGGGACACGGAACACTGAAGCTTTCTTT
CASSEFPGTRNTEAFF
>NA|TRBD1|TRBJ1-6|TRBV5-1
TGCGCCAGCAGCGTCCAACCTATACAGGGGGATTCACCCCTCCACTTT
CASSVQPIQGDSPLHF
>NA|TRBD2|TRBJ2-7|TRBV2
TGTGCCAGCACCCAAGGGACTAGCGGGATCCCAGTGCAGTACTTC
CASTQGTSGIPVQYF
>NA|TRBD1|TRBJ1-6|TRBV19
TGTGCCAGTAGTACCGTCAGGGGGCGATCACCCCTCCACTTT
CASSTVRGRSPLHF
>NA|TRBD1|TRBJ1-6|TRBV19
TGTGCCAGTACCGGACAGGGGTTAAATTCACCCCTCCACTTT
CASTGQGLNSPLHF
>NA|TRBD1|TRBJ1-5|TRBV11-2
TGTGCCAGCAGCTTAGGACAGGGTAGCAATCAGCCCCAGCATTTT
CASSLGQGSNQPQHF
>NA|NA|TRBJ2-3|TRBV5-1
TGCGCCAGCGGAACCTTCGGGGGCACAGATACGCAGTATTTT
CASGTFGGTDTQYF
>NA|NA|TRBJ1-1|TRBV5-1
TGCGCCAGCAGGTCTCATGACGGGTTCACTGAAGCTTTCTTT
CASRSHDGFTEAFF
>NA|TRBD1|TRBJ2-7|TRBV19
TGTGCCAGTAGTAACGGCCACAGGGGCCGCGGCTACGAGCAGTACTTC
CASSNGHRGRGYEQYF
>once|TRBD2|TRBJ2-2|TRBV2
TGTGCCAGCAGTGACCGCGGGGGATGGGAAGGGGAGCTGTTTTTT
CASSDRGGWEGELFF
>NA|NA|TRBJ1-4|TRBV19
TGTGCCAGTCCCTTCAATGAAAAACTGTTTTTT
CASPFNEKLFF
>once|TRBD1|TRBJ1-5|TRBV6-5
TGTGCCAGCAGGACAGGGGGCGCAGGCAATCAGTCCCAGCATTTT
CASRTGGAGNQSQHF
>NA|NA|TRBJ1-2|TRBV9
TGTGCCAGCAGCGTAGCGGGTGGGGCGTATAACTATGGCTACACCTTC
CASSVAGGAYNYGYTF
>few|NA|TRBJ1-4|TRBV30
TGTGCCTGGAGTGTGGGCCCGGCCGAAAAACTGTTTTTT
CAWSVGPAEKLFF
>NA|NA|TRBJ2-7|TRBV5-5
TGTGCCAGCAGCTTGGGCGGTCTCTCCTACGAGCAGTACTTC
CASSLGGLSYEQYF
>NA|NA|TRBJ1-6|TRBV7-2
TGTGCCAGCAGCTTAACGTTGAGGGGGAGTTCCTATAATTCACCCCTCCACTTT
CASSLTLRGSSYNSPLHF
>NA|NA|TRBJ2-2|TRBV4-2
TGTGCCAGCAGCCCAGGGAGGATGGGCACCGGGGAGCTGTTTTTT
CASSPGRMGTGELFF
>NA|TRBD1|TRBJ1-4|TRBV9
TGTGCCAGCAGCCCTGGGGGGACAGGGGGCGCAAAACTGTTTTTT
CASSPGGTGGAKLFF
>NA|NA|TRBJ1-4|TRBV6-5
TGTGCCAGCAGTTACAAGGGGGAAAAACTGTTTTTT
CASSYKGEKLFF
>NA|TRBD1|TRBJ1-2|TRBV6-5
TGTGCCAGCAGTCCCGGGACAGCAGCTAACTATGGCTACACCTTC
CASSPGTAANYGYTF
>NA|NA|TRBJ2-2|TRBV30
TGTGCCTGGAGCAAAATAGCTGGGGAGCTGTTTTTT
CAWSKIAGELFF
>once|TRBD1|TRBJ1-1|TRBV5-1
TGCGCCAGCAGCTGGGGGTCAGGGGGCACTGAAGCTTTCTTT
CASSWGSGGTEAFF
>NA|NA|TRBJ1-5|TRBV29-1
TGCAGCGTTGAACCCCCGGGCGGGCAGCCCCAGCATTTT
CSVEPPGGQPQHF
>NA|TRBD1|TRBJ2-7|TRBV19
TGTGCCAGTAAAACAGGGGGCAATTCCTACGAGCAGTACTTC
CASKTGGNSYEQYF
>NA|NA|TRBJ2-3|TRBV30
TGTGCCTGTAAAGAGGATACGCAGTATTTT
CACKEDTQYF
>few|TRBD1|TRBJ1-3|TRBV4-1
TGCGCCAGCAGCCAAGCTAGGGCAGGGGGCAGCTCTGGAAACACCATATATTTT
CASSQARAGGSSGNTIYF
>NA|NA|TRBJ2-2|TRBV2
TGTGCCAGCAGTGTTTGGGGCAGGGGATCGAACACCGGGGAGCTGTTTTTT
CASSVWGRGSNTGELFF
>many|NA|TRBJ2-7|TRBV5-6
TGTGCCAGCAGCCGAGACAGTCGCGCCTACGAGCAGTACTTC
CASSRDSRAYEQYF
>NA|NA|TRBJ1-2|TRBV9
TGTGCCAGCAGCCAGGGCCCCTATGGCTACACCTTC
CASSQGPYGYTF
>NA|NA|TRBJ2-7|TRBV13
TGTGCCAGCAGCCCCCCCAGGGTGCACCACGAGCAGTACTTC
CASSPPRVHHEQYF
>NA|NA|TRBJ1-1|TRBV7-3
TGTGCCAGCAGCCCACGGGGGGGCCGGTACACTGAAGCTTTCTTT
CASSPRGGRYTEAFF
>NA|TRBD1|TRBJ2-1|TRBV7-6
TGTGCCAGCAGCTTTACAGGGGGCGAAGACCATGAGCAGTTCTTC
CASSFTGGEDHEQFF
>once|TRBD2|TRBJ2-2|TRBV4-1
TGCGCCAGCAGCCAAGATTGGGGGGGGTCTGGTTTGGCCGGGGAGCTGTTTTTT
CASSQDWGGSGLAGELFF
>NA|TRBD2|TRBJ2-7|TRBV11-3
TGTGCCAGCAGCCGCGGCGGGGGGGAATACGAGCAGTACTTC
CASSRGGGEYEQYF